The next 27 T cell receptor beta chains were all read from a single sample in a study of Graves' ophthalmopathy and Graves' hyperthyroidism listed by TCRdb under 2018. These reads were obtained on an Illumina HiSeq 2000. For repertoire sequencing, the TCR beta CDR3 regions were amplified from RNA transcripts. A first-round RT-PCR used HTBI primers with the Qiagen OneStep RT-PCR kit, followed by a second-round multiplex PCR, size selection and purification. In-frame beta chains were kept once TCRdb had trimmed the public reads at Q25 with fastp and called clones with MiXCR. Rows with a matching CDR3 protein are joined into one entry that keeps the most common DNA and genes. The sample contains some 250,000 distinct CDR3 sequences, around 45% of them found a single time. Of the sample, around 43% is held by the ten largest clones. Sample: peripheral blood. The source of these receptors is an adult man with Graves' ophthalmopathy.

J is TRBJ1-2 and V is TRBV7-9; D unresolved. Germline V gene lookup returns CDR1 SEHNR and CDR2 FQNEAQ (reference sequence). This CDR3 spans 13 amino acids. V lost 3 bases and J 2 bases, leaving 7 bases between the germline ends. The CDR3 region is CASSFSENYGYTF. The CDR3 coding sequence is TGTGCCAGCAGCTTCTCGGAGAACTATGGCTACACCTTC.

This chain connects TRBV12-3 or TRBV12-4 to TRBJ2-7; the match to TRBD1 covers 11 bases. The CDR3 extends over 14 amino acids. V lost 6 bases to trimming and J lost 3 bases; unmatched junction nucleotides: 4. Here the CDR3 DNA reads TGTGCCAGCAGCCGGACAGGGGGCGACTACGAGCAGTACTTC. It translates to CASSRTGGDYEQYF.

The rearrangement uses TRBV10-3 and TRBJ1-3; the D gene is possibly TRBD1 (6 bases). Trimming removed 3 bases from V and 6 bases from J, with 12 bases in between. CDR3 size: 14 residues. CDR1 and CDR2 (germline): ENHRY, SYGVKD. CDR3 loop: CAISEANRANTIYF. The CDR3 DNA sequence: TGTGCCATCAGTGAAGCGAACAGGGCAAACACCATATATTTT.

This clonotype was observed many times. This sequence joins TRBV19 and TRBJ2-5, with D hard to call. This CDR3 contains 12 residues. CDR1 is LNHDA, CDR2 SQIVND, per germline (reference sequence). Deletions cut 9 bases from V and 0 bases from J, with 8 bases between. CDR3 DNA sequence: TGTGCCAGCAGCTCACACCAAGAGACCCAGTACTTC. This translates into CASSSHQETQYF.

V usage is TRBV29-1 and J usage is TRBJ2-7, with D perhaps TRBD2 (7 bases). Germline-derived CDR1 and CDR2 are SQVTM and ANQGSEA. The CDR3 runs to 14 residues. With 7 bases removed from V and 7 bases from J, the gap between germline ends came to 23 bases. The CDR3 is CSAQGGAVSGEQYF. CDR3 DNA sequence: TGCAGCGCGCAAGGGGGGGCAGTCTCGGGAGAGCAGTACTTC.

The chain carries TRBV19 and TRBJ1-5; D is ambiguous. Per germline, CDR1 LNHDA and CDR2 SQIVND (reference sequence). The length of the CDR3 is 17 residues. V was pared by 1 base and J by 0 bases, with 13 bases between. CDR3 in DNA: TGTGCCAGTAGTATAGGAGACGGAGGTAATAGCAATCAGCCCCAGCATTTT. This codes for CASSIGDGGNSNQPQHF.

This chain uses TRBV9 with TRBJ2-7, with TRBD1 matching over 10 bases. V trimming: 4 bases; J trimming: 7 bases; junction bases outside the gene matches: 8. Germline values: CDR1 SGDLS, CDR2 YYNGEE. There are 14 residues in the CDR3. The CDR3 DNA follows: TGTGCCAGCAGCCCTGGGACAGGGGTCGGAGAGCAGTACTTC. Its translation: CASSPGTGVGEQYF.

This clonotype was counted between two and nine times. The chain recombines TRBV10-3 with TRBJ1-3, with D tentatively TRBD1 (5 bases). Between the trimmed V and J ends, which lost 0 bases and 0 bases, there was a span of 9 bases. This CDR3 contains 16 residues. From germline, CDR1 is ENHRY and CDR2 SYGVKD. In DNA, the CDR3 is TGTGCCATCAGTGAGTCGTCAGGGTTCTCTGGAAACACCATATATTTT. This sequence encodes CAISESSGFSGNTIYF.

Only a few counts were recorded for this clonotype. The chain is built from TRBV7-9 and TRBJ1-4; unclear D gene. The germline gives CDR1 SEHNR, CDR2 FQNEAQ (reference sequence). Trimming removed 5 bases from V and 8 bases from J, with 18 bases in between. CDR3 length equals 15 residues. The CDR3 coding sequence is TGTGCCAGCAGCCCACGAGGGATTGCGGGGGAAAAACTGTTTTTT. As protein: CASSPRGIAGEKLFF. Variable domain in full (rest from reference TRBV7-9 and TRBJ1-4): DTGVSQNPRHKITKRGQNVTFRCDPISEHNRLYWYRQTLGQGPEFLTYFQNEAQLEKSRLLSDRFSAERPKGSFSTLEIQRTEQGDSAMYLCASSPRGIAGEKLFFGSGTQLSVL.

This clonotype was seen many times. The rearrangement joins TRBV29-1 to TRBJ1-2; D not certain. V shed 4 bases and J shed 0 bases, with 12 bases lying between them. Germline lookup yields CDR1 SQVTM and CDR2 ANQGSEA. The CDR3 has 14 residues. The chain's CDR3 is CSVGEDGTNYGYTF. For the CDR3, the DNA is TGCAGCGTTGGGGAGGACGGTACTAACTATGGCTACACCTTC.

The V gene is TRBV14, the J gene TRBJ2-2; TRBD2 might be the D (5 bases). Trimming shortened V by 4 bases and J by 5 bases, and 23 bases separated the two germline ends. CDR3 size: 18 residues. Per germline, CDR1 SGHDN and CDR2 FVKESK. CDR3: CASSLERVRRRRTGELFF. CDR3 DNA: TGTGCCAGCAGCCTCGAGAGGGTTCGACGACGGCGTACCGGGGAGCTGTTTTTT.

The sample holds a few counts of this clonotype. The chain combines TRBV19 with TRBJ2-7, with 9 bases aligning to TRBD1. V lost 7 bases, J lost 4 bases, and 2 bases stayed unmatched. The CDR3 totals 12 residues. The germline V gene has CDR1 LNHDA and CDR2 SQIVND (reference sequence). The CDR3 nucleotides are TGTGCCAGTAATGACAGGGGGTACGAGCAGTACTTC. Its translation: CASNDRGYEQYF.

As to this clonotype: This may be a read error, as it is one base from a much larger clone. The chain combines TRBV24-1 with TRBJ1-1; 8 positions match TRBD1. CDR1 KGHDR and CDR2 SFDVKD come from the germline V gene. J gave up 10 bases and V 9 bases, and 15 bases lay outside the gene matches. The CDR3 contains 14 residues. In nucleotides, the CDR3 is TGTGCCACCCCCAACGGACAGGGCTCTTCTGGAGCTTTCTTT. Residues: CATPNGQGSSGAFF.

Worth noting for this clonotype: This may be a read error, as it is one base from a much larger clone. The chain is built from TRBV7-2 and TRBJ1-2; a weak D match, TRBD1 (5 bases). Germline V gives CDR1 SGHTA, CDR2 FQGNSA. This CDR3 contains 13 residues. CDR3 DNA: TGTGCCAGCAGCTTAACGGGGGACTATAGCTACACCTTC. This sequence encodes CASSLTGDYSYTF.

The V and J genes are TRBV7-9 and TRBJ2-7, with D perhaps assigned TRBD1 or TRBD2 (5 bases each). There are 13 residues in the CDR3. Trimming took 4 bases from V and 2 from J, leaving 9 bases between them. Germline CDR1 reads SEHNR; CDR2 reads FQNEAQ (reference sequence). The CDR3 coding sequence is TGTGCCAGCAGCTCCAGGGACCCCTACGAGCAGTACTTC. Residues: CASSSRDPYEQYF.

This clonotype was detected only a few times. The rearrangement uses TRBV6-9 and TRBJ1-1, with D unresolved. This CDR3 has 14 residues. With 8 bases removed from V and 5 bases from J, the gap between germline ends came to 18 bases. Germline CDR1 reads MNHGY; CDR2 reads SVAAGI. The DNA of the CDR3 is TGTGCCAGCGGGAGGCCAGCCCCAAGAACTGAAGCTTTCTTT. This encodes CASGRPAPRTEAFF.

This clonotype was found many times. This chain uses TRBV15 with TRBJ1-1; D call uncertain. Germline lookup yields CDR1 LNHNV and CDR2 YYDKDF (reference sequence). V lost 0 bases and J 5 bases, leaving 7 bases between the germline ends. The CDR3 runs 13 residues. The CDR3 DNA reads TGTGCCACCAGCAGAGAGGGGAGGACTGAAGCTTTCTTT. Amino acid sequence: CATSREGRTEAFF.

This clonotype was seen more than once but under ten times. V is TRBV29-1 and J is TRBJ1-3, with a possible D match to TRBD1 (5 bases). Trimming removed 2 bases at V and 4 bases at J, with 12 bases between. The germline CDR1 and CDR2 sequences are SQVTM and ANQGSEA. The CDR3 has 14 residues. Here the CDR3 DNA reads TGCAGCGTTGAACGGCAGGGAGACGGAAACACCATATATTTT. Its translation: CSVERQGDGNTIYF.

This rearrangement joins TRBV7-8 to TRBJ1-5, with TRBD1 as a possible D gene (5 bases). Germline loops: CDR1 SGHVS, CDR2 FQNEAQ. The V gene lost 6 bases and the J gene lost 0 bases, with 9 bases spanning the gap. The CDR3 contains 14 residues. The CDR3 DNA reads TGTGCCAGCAGTGGTGACAGTAGCAATCAGCCCCAGCATTTT. This translates into CASSGDSSNQPQHF.

V gene TRBV7-2 combines with J gene TRBJ2-5; a possible D gene is TRBD2 (7 bases). V lost 1 base and J lost 6, with 18 bases in between. CDR3 length equals 16 residues. Germline V gives CDR1 SGHTA, CDR2 FQGNSA. CDR3 sequence reads: CASSLEGGGRFKTQYF. The DNA for the CDR3 is TGTGCCAGCAGCTTAGAGGGGGGGGGGCGGTTCAAGACCCAGTACTTC.

This clonotype has only a few counts. The V call is TRBV15, the J call TRBJ2-5, with 7 positions matching TRBD2. CDR1 is LNHNV and CDR2 is YYDKDF in the germline V gene (reference sequence). Losses at the gene ends were 5 bases for V and 1 base for J; bases not matched to a gene: 1. CDR3 size: 13 residues. CDR3 nucleotide sequence: TGTGCCACCAGCGGGGGGGGCCAAGAGACCCAGTACTTC. Protein product: CATSGGGQETQYF.

The chain is built from TRBV5-1 and TRBJ1-1, with TRBD1 identical over 9 bases. Germline V gives CDR1 SGHRS, CDR2 YFSETQ. V was clipped by 0 bases and J by 1 base; unmatched bases: 13. The CDR3 totals 19 residues. CDR3 sequence reads: CASSLDTLTGGAWNTEAFF. The CDR3 bases are TGCGCCAGCAGCTTGGACACCTTAACAGGGGGCGCGTGGAACACTGAAGCTTTCTTT. The full variable domain, in which reference TRBV5-1 and TRBJ1-1 provide the parts outside the CDR3, is KAGVTQTPRYLIKTRGQQVTLSCSPISGHRSVSWYQQTPGQGLQFLFEYFSETQRNKGNFPGRFSGRQFSNSRSEMNVSTLELGDSALYLCASSLDTLTGGAWNTEAFFGQGTRLTVV.

The V gene is TRBV11-2, the J gene TRBJ2-5; 8 bases map to TRBD1. The CDR3 consists of 15 residues. V was clipped by 1 base and J by 7 bases; unmatched bases: 8. The germline V gene has CDR1 SGHAT and CDR2 FQNNGV. In DNA form, the CDR3 reads TGTGCCAGCAGCTTAGTATCGCAGGGGGCGGGGACCCAGTACTTC. Protein product: CASSLVSQGAGTQYF.

The chain joins TRBV9 to TRBJ1-3, with D uncertain. Germline V gene sequence: CDR1 SGDLS, CDR2 YYNGEE. The ends were cut back, 4 bases at V and 4 bases at J, with 9 bases in the middle. The CDR3 has 13 residues. In nucleotides, the CDR3 is TGTGCCAGCAGCCAACTGGAGGGAAACACCATATATTTT. This gives the protein CASSQLEGNTIYF.

This clonotype came up a few times. This rearrangement joins TRBV11-2 to TRBJ1-2; D gene uncertain. Per germline, CDR1 SGHAT and CDR2 FQNNGV. This CDR3 is built from 16 residues. V was trimmed by 6 bases and J by 2 bases, leaving 19 bases between them. CDR3 coding DNA: TGTGCCAGCAGTTTCGACCGGATGGGTAGCAACTATGGCTACACCTTC. It is translated as CASSFDRMGSNYGYTF.

Points on this clonotype: One end of the junction is discordant with germline, which a read error may explain. CDR3 DNA: TGTGCCAGCAGATTAGGATATCGAGGGCGCGGGGAGCTGTTTTTT. Amino acids: CASRLGYRGRGELFF. The chain has TRBV7-2 and TRBJ2-2; D perhaps matches TRBD2 (5 bases). The CDR3 length is 15 residues. CDR1 SGHTA and CDR2 FQGNSA come from the germline V gene.

Many counts were recorded for this clonotype. The chain employs TRBV15 and TRBJ1-1; TRBD1 might be the D (6 bases). Germline V gene data show CDR1 as LNHNV and CDR2 as YYDKDF (reference sequence). Trimming stripped 0 bases from V and 8 bases from J, with 16 bases between. The CDR3 has 15 residues. CDR3 DNA: TGTGCCACCAGCAGAGACCCCGGGACAAACAAGGAAGCTTTCTTT. Its protein product is CATSRDPGTNKEAFF.